This TCR beta chain was obtained from a study of blood T cell repertoires in COVID-19. Here immunoSEQ multiplex PCR was the method, and the copy in TCRdb shows in-frame clones only, minus some. The sample lists 45,000 to 55,000 clones, 65% to 80% seen once, with under 15% in the top ten. Trimming removed 4 bases at V and 7 bases at J, with 14 bases between. CDR3 length equals 14 residues. The germline gives CDR1 ENHRY, CDR2 SYGVKD. V usage is TRBV10-3 and J usage is TRBJ1-5; D is uncertain. Input material: peripheral blood. The source of this sequence is a human donor with active or convalescent COVID-19. The donor label of this sample is uncertain. The CDR3 sequence is CAISGASGEQPQHF. The DNA of the CDR3 is TGTGCCATCAGTGGGGCCTCCGGGGAGCAGCCCCAGCATTTT.